The 21 T cell receptor beta chains listed next were all sequenced from one sample in a study of blood T cell repertoires in COVID-19. This table comes from immunoSEQ multiplex PCR, and its TCRdb copy is limited to in-frame clones, with some not included. The sample lists 90,000 to 140,000 clones; about 76% were seen once. The sample was peripheral blood. The receptor source for this set is a man older than 75 with acute or convalescent COVID-19.

The gene calls are TRBV5-8 and TRBJ1-1; no firm D call. The CDR3 length is 13 residues. V lost 1 base to trimming and J lost 4 bases, with 8 bases between them. In germline, CDR1 is SGHTS, CDR2 YDEGEE. The CDR3 region is CASSLLILTEAFF. CDR3 bases: TGTGCCAGCAGCTTGCTCATACTCACTGAAGCTTTCTTT.

This rearrangement joins TRBV6-2 or TRBV6-3 to TRBJ2-6; TRBD2 might be the D (5 bases). The CDR3 is 16 amino acids. Germline CDR1 reads MNHEY; CDR2 reads SVGEGT. Trimming cost V 2 bases and J 0 bases, with 8 bases left between them. CDR3 region: CASSYQRRSGANVLTF. Written as DNA, the CDR3 is TGTGCCAGCAGTTACCAGCGGCGCTCTGGGGCCAACGTCCTGACTTTC.

This sequence joins TRBV12-3 or TRBV12-4 and TRBJ1-6; D might be TRBD1 (5 bases). The CDR3 sequence is 13 residues long. V lost 2 bases and J 10 bases, leaving 9 bases between the germline ends. CDR3 coding DNA: TGTGCCAGCAGTTTACAGGGAAAATCACCCCTCCACTTT. This gives the protein CASSLQGKSPLHF.

This clone was counted only a few times. V is TRBV5-1 and J is TRBJ1-1; 7 bases are a match to TRBD1. J was trimmed by 1 base and V by 0 bases; bases with no gene match: 3. The CDR3 consists of 15 residues. Germline V lookup: CDR1 SGHRS, CDR2 YFSETQ. In DNA form, the CDR3 reads TGCGCCAGCAGCTTGGAGGGGACAGAGAACACTGAAGCTTTCTTT. Protein sequence: CASSLEGTENTEAFF.

This clone was seen more than once but under ten times. The chain combines TRBV28 with TRBJ1-2, with a weak D call TRBD1 (6 bases). The CDR3 length is 14 residues. The ends were cut back, 6 bases at V and 0 bases at J, with 11 bases in the middle. Germline V CDR1 and CDR2: MDHEN, SYDVKM. The CDR3 DNA follows: TGTGCCAGCAGACCTTGGACAGCTAACTATGGCTACACCTTC. Translating gives CASRPWTANYGYTF.

The V and J genes are TRBV6-2 or TRBV6-3 and TRBJ2-6, with 7 bases fitting TRBD1. V lost 0 bases to trimming and J lost 2 bases; unmatched junction nucleotides: 1. The CDR3 loop spans 16 amino acids. Germline loops: CDR1 MNHEY, CDR2 SVGEGT. The CDR3 nucleotides are TGTGCCAGCAGTTACTCGGGGACAGCTGGGGCCAACGTCCTGACTTTC. It is translated as CASSYSGTAGANVLTF.

This sequence joins TRBV18 and TRBJ1-1; D gene ambiguous. Germline V gene lookup returns CDR1 KGHSH and CDR2 LQKENI. The CDR3 spans 13 residues. The V end lost 5 bases, the J end lost 1 base, and 8 bases lay between the germline ends. DNA for the CDR3: TGTGCCAGCTCAGGGCCGGCGAACACTGAAGCTTTCTTT. This gives the protein CASSGPANTEAFF.

The chain recombines TRBV2 with TRBJ1-2; D is unresolved. V lost 2 bases and J 7 bases, leaving 14 bases between the germline ends. This CDR3 comprises 14 residues. Germline CDR1 reads SNHLY; CDR2 reads FYNNEI. The CDR3 nucleotides are TGTGCCAGCAGTGAACAGTCAGGATCTGCTGGCTACACCTTC. Its protein product is CASSEQSGSAGYTF.

This chain uses TRBV19 with TRBJ1-4; possible D gene TRBD1, 5 bases. The CDR3 length is 12 residues. The V end lost 6 bases, the J end lost 7 bases, and 9 bases lay between the germline ends. Germline CDR1 is LNHDA and CDR2 is SQIVND (reference sequence). The CDR3 region has the DNA TGTGCCAGTAGGAACGGGGGTGAAAAACTGTTTTTT. This codes for CASRNGGEKLFF.

The chain links TRBV18 to TRBJ2-2; maybe TRBD1 (6 bases). The V gene lost 3 bases and the J gene lost 4 bases, with 18 bases spanning the gap. The CDR3 has 17 amino acids. The germline CDR1 and CDR2 sequences are KGHSH and LQKENI. The CDR3 DNA follows: TGTGCCAGCTCACCGCCAGACAGGTTACTAGGCACCGGGGAGCTGTTTTTT. The encoded protein is CASSPPDRLLGTGELFF.

The chain is built from TRBV5-1 and TRBJ2-7; D is possibly TRBD1 (6 bases). The length of the CDR3 is 15 residues. The germline CDR1 and CDR2 sequences are SGHRS and YFSETQ. V was pared by 4 bases and J by 3 bases, with 17 bases between. In DNA form, the CDR3 reads TGCGCCAGCAGCCCTAGGACAGTTGGTCACTACGAGCAGTACTTC. Its protein product is CASSPRTVGHYEQYF.

This chain joins TRBV4-2 and TRBJ2-1, with a weak D call TRBD2 (6 bases). The CDR3 sequence is 15 residues long. Trimming left V 1 base short and J 9 bases short, with 16 bases between. Germline assignment: CDR1 LGHNA and CDR2 YNFKEQ. CDR3 sequence (DNA): TGTGCCAGCAGCCAAGCGGGAGTTGGCAAAGGTGAGCAGTTCTTC. The encoded protein is CASSQAGVGKGEQFF.

The chain joins TRBV5-4 to TRBJ2-3; 9 bases map to TRBD2. The CDR3 spans 15 residues. The V and J ends lost 2 bases and 6 bases, in that order; junction bases with no gene match: 7. Per the germline V gene, CDR1 is SGHNT and CDR2 is YYREEE (reference sequence). CDR3 amino acids: CASSFGGGRGDTQYF. DNA for the CDR3: TGTGCCAGCAGCTTTGGCGGCGGGAGGGGGGATACGCAGTATTTT.

The chain recombines TRBV5-1 with TRBJ1-4; 9 nucleotides match TRBD1. The CDR3 contains 14 residues. V trimming: 6 bases; J trimming: 5 bases; junction bases outside the gene matches: 5. CDR1 SGHRS and CDR2 YFSETQ come from the germline V gene. In nucleotides, the CDR3 is TGCGCCAGCAACTCGGGACAGGGCAATGAAAAACTGTTTTTT. Protein product: CASNSGQGNEKLFF.

The chain couples TRBV27 to TRBJ2-1; TRBD2 matches at 11 bases. This CDR3 contains 14 residues. Germline loops: CDR1 MNHEY, CDR2 SMNVEV (reference sequence). Unmatched junction bases numbered 3, after V lost 5 bases and J lost 6 bases. CDR3 protein: CASSRLAGGNEQFF. CDR3 in DNA: TGTGCCAGCAGTCGTCTAGCGGGAGGCAATGAGCAGTTCTTC.

V usage is TRBV19 and J usage is TRBJ1-6; no firm D call. CDR1 and CDR2 from the germline V gene are LNHDA and SQIVND (reference sequence). Trimming took off 1 base at V and 7 bases at J, with 5 bases between the two ends. This CDR3 is built from 13 residues. The CDR3 loop is CASSIVQNSPLHF. The CDR3 nucleotides are TGTGCCAGTAGTATAGTGCAGAATTCACCCCTCCACTTT. The full variable domain, its missing parts supplied by reference TRBV19 and TRBJ1-6, is DGGITQSPKYLFRKEGQNVTLSCEQNLNHDAMYWYRQDPGQGLRLIYYSQIVNDFQKGDIAEGYSVSREKKESFPLTVTSAQKNPTAFYLCASSIVQNSPLHFGNGTRLTVT.

CDR3 in amino acids: CASSWNLGTGDSTDTQYF. The DNA for the CDR3 is TGTGCCAGCAGTTGGAATCTGGGGACAGGGGATTCCACAGATACGCAGTATTTT. The chain combines TRBV28 with TRBJ2-3; 10 nucleotides match TRBD1. The CDR3 totals 18 residues. Germline CDR1 reads MDHEN; CDR2 reads SYDVKM. V trimming: 4 bases; J trimming: 2 bases; junction bases outside the gene matches: 12.

The genes are TRBV14 and TRBJ2-2; 10 bases agree with TRBD2. J was trimmed by 6 bases and V by 6 bases; bases with no gene match: 7. CDR1 and CDR2 from the germline V gene are SGHDN and FVKESK. The CDR3 totals 15 residues. The CDR3 spells CASSSLAGVPGELFF. In DNA form, the CDR3 reads TGTGCCAGCAGTAGCCTAGCGGGAGTACCCGGGGAGCTGTTTTTT.

The gene calls are TRBV6-5 and TRBJ1-2; unclear D gene. From germline, CDR1 is MNHEY and CDR2 SVGAGI. With 6 bases removed from V and 5 bases from J, the gap between germline ends came to 13 bases. This CDR3 is built from 13 residues. CDR3 loop: CASSPGMGYGYTF. For the CDR3, the DNA is TGTGCCAGCAGCCCGGGGATGGGGTATGGCTACACCTTC.

The CDR3 sequence is CASSRWGDQPQHF. The DNA for the CDR3 is TGTGCCAGCAGCAGATGGGGGGATCAGCCCCAGCATTTT. V gene TRBV7-2 combines with J gene TRBJ1-5, with a possible D match to TRBD1 (5 bases). The CDR3 is 13 amino acids. The V end was cut by 5 bases, the J end by 5 bases, with 10 bases between. Germline V gene lookup returns CDR1 SGHTA and CDR2 FQGNSA. Complete variable domain (other parts from reference TRBV7-2 and TRBJ1-5): GAGVSQSPSNKVTEKGKDVELRCDPISGHTALYWYRQSLGQGLEFLIYFQGNSAPDKSGLPSDRFSAERTGGSVSTLTIQRTQQEDSAVYLCASSRWGDQPQHFGDGTRLSIL.

This CDR3 reads CASSAGTGIGNTIYF. The CDR3 nucleotides are TGCGCCAGCAGCGCCGGGACAGGGATTGGAAACACCATATATTTT. The chain has TRBV5-1 and TRBJ1-3; TRBD1 matches at 9 bases. Germline assignment: CDR1 SGHRS and CDR2 YFSETQ. The CDR3 loop spans 15 amino acids. Trimming at V came to 4 bases and at J to 3 bases, leaving 5 bases not matched to a gene.